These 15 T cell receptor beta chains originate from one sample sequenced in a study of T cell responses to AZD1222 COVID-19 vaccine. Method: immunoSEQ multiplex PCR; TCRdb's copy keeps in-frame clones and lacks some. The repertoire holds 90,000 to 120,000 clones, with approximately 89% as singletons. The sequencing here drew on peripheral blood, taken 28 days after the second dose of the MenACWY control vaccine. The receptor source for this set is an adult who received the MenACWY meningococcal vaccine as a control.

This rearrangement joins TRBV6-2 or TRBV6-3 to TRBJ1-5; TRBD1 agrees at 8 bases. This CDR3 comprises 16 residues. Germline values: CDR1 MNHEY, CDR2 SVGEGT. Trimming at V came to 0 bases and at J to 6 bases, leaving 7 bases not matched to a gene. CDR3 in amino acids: CASSYSSRTGRQPQHF. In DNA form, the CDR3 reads TGTGCCAGCAGTTACTCGAGTCGGACAGGGCGTCAGCCCCAGCATTTT.

DNA of the CDR3: TGTGCCTGGAGTCATGGACAGGGATCGGCTTTCTTT. Translated, it gives CAWSHGQGSAFF. The chain couples TRBV30 to TRBJ1-1; 8 nucleotides align to TRBD1. Trimming cost V 2 bases and J 11 bases; bases outside gene matches: 7. Germline V CDR1 and CDR2: GTSNPN, SVGIG (reference sequence). The CDR3 length is 12 residues.

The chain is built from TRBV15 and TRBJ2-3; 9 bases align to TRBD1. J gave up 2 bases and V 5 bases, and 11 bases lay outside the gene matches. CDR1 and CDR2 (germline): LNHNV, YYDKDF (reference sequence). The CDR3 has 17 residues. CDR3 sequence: CATSGRGQGGPTDTQYF. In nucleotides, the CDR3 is TGTGCCACCAGCGGGCGGGGACAGGGTGGACCCACAGATACGCAGTATTTT.

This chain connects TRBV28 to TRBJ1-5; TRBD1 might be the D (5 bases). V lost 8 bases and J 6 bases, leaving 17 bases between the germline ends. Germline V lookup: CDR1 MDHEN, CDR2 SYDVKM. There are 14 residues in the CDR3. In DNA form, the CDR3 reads TGTGCCAGCTGGGACGCACGAAAAGGTCAGCCCCAGCATTTT. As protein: CASWDARKGQPQHF.

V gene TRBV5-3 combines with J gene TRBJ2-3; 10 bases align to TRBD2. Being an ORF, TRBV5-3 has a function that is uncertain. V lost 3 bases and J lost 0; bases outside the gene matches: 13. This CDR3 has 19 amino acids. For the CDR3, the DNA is TGTGCCAGAAGCTGGCGTTTCCGTATAGCGGGGGGAAGCACAGATACGCAGTATTTT. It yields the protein CARSWRFRIAGGSTDTQYF.

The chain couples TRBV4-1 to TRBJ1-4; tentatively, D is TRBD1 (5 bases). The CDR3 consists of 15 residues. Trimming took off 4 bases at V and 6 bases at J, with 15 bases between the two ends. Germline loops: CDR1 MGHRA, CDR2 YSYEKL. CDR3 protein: CASSRIPLTDEKLFF. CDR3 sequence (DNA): TGCGCCAGCAGCCGCATTCCCTTGACAGATGAAAAACTGTTTTTT.

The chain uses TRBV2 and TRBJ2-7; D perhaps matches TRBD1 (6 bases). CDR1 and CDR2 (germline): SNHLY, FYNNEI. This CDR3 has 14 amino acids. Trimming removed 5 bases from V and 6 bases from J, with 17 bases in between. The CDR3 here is CASSPGTITPEQYF. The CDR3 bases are TGTGCCAGCAGTCCCGGGACAATAACGCCCGAGCAGTACTTC.

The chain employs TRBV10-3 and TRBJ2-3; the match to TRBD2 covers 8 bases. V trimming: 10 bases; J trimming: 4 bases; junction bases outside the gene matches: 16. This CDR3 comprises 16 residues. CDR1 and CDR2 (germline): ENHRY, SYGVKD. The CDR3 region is CATQPSSGGGSDTQYF. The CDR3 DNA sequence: TGTGCCACCCAACCCTCCAGCGGGGGAGGGTCAGATACGCAGTATTTT.

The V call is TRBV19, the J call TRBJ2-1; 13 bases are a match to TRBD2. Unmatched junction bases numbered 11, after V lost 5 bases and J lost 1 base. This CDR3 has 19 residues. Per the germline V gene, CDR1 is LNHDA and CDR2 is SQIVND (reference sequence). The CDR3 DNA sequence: TGTGCCAGTAGTGTATCCGGGACTAGCGGGATCGTATCCTACAATGAGCAGTTCTTC. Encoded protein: CASSVSGTSGIVSYNEQFF.

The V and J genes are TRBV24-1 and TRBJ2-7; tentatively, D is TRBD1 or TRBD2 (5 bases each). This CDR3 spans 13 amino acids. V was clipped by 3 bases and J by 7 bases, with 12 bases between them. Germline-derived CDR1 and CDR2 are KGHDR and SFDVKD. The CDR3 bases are TGTGCCACCAGTGATCTGCGGTGGGGGGAGCAGTACTTC. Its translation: CATSDLRWGEQYF.

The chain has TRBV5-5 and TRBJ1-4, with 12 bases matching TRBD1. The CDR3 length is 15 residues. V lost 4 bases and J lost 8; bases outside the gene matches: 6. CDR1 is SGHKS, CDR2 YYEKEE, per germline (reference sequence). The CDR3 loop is CASSPTGQGAEKLFF. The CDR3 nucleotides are TGTGCCAGCAGCCCTACGGGACAGGGGGCCGAAAAACTGTTTTTT.

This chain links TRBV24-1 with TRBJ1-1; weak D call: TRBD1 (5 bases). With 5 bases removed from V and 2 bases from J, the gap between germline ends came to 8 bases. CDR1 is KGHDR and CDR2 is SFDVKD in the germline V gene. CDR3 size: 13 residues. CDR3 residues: CATSGDGNTEAFF. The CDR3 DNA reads TGTGCCACCAGTGGGGACGGAAACACTGAAGCTTTCTTT.

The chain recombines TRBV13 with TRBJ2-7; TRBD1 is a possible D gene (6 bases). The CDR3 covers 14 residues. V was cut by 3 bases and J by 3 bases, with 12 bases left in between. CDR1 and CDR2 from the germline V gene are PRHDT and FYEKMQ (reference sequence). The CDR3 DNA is TGTGCCAGCAGCTTTCCCAGGGGAAACTACGAGCAGTACTTC. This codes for CASSFPRGNYEQYF.

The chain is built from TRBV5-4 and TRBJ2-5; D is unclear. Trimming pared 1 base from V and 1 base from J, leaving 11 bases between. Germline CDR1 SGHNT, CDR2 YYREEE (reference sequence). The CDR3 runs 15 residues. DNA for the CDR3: TGTGCCAGCAGCTTGTCGTCATTCGCCCAAGAGACCCAGTACTTC. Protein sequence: CASSLSSFAQETQYF.

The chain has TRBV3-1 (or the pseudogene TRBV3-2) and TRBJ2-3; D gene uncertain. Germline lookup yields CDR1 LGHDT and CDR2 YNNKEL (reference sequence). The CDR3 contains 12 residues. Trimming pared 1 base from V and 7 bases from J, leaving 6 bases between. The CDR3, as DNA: TGTGCCAGCAGCCAAGGTCCGAATACGCAGTATTTT. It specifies CASSQGPNTQYF.